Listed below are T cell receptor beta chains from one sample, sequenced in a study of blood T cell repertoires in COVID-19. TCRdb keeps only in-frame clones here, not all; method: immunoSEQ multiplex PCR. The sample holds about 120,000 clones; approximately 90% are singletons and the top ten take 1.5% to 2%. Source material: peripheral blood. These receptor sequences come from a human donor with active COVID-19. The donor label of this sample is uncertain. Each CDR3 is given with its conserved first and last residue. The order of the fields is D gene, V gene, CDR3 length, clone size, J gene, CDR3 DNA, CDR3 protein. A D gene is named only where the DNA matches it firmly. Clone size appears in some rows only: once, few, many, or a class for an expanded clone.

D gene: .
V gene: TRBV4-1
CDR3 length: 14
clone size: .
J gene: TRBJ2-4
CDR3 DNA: TGCGCCAGCAGCCAAGCTCTGGGGAGGTACATTCAGTACTTC
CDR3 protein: CASSQALGRYIQYF

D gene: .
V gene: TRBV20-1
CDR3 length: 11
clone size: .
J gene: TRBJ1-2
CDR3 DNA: TGCAGTGTCCGGAGGACAGAAAAAACCGCCTTC
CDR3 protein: CSVRRTEKTAF

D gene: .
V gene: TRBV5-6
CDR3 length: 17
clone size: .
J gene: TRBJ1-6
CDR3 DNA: TGTGCCAGCAGCTTGGTGCAGGGCCTAGCGGGACTTTCACCCCTCCACTTT
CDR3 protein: CASSLVQGLAGLSPLHF

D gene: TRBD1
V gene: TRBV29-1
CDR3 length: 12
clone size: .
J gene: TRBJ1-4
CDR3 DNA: TGCAGCGTTTTGACAGGGTTTGAAAAACTGTTTTTT
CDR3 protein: CSVLTGFEKLFF

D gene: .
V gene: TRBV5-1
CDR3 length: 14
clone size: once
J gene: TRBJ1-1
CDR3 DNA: TGCGCCAGCAGCTCATGGCAGATGAACACTGAAGCTTTCTTT
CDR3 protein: CASSSWQMNTEAFF

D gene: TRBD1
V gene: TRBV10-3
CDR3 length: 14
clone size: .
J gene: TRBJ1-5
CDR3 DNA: TGTGCCATCAGCGAGGGGGCGCAGGGCCAGCCCCAGCATTTT
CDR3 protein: CAISEGAQGQPQHF

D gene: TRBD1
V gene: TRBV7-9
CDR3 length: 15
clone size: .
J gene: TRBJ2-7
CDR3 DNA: TGTGCCAGCAGCTTAGTCGGGACAGGAAAACCGGAGCAGTACTTC
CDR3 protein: CASSLVGTGKPEQYF

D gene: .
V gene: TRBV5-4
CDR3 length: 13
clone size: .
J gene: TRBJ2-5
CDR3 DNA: TGTGCCAGCAGCTTGGTGGGGAGAGAGACCCAGTACTTC
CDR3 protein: CASSLVGRETQYF

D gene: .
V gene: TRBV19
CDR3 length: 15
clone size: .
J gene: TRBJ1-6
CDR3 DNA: TGTGCCAGTAACACCGCGGTGGGGGGAAATTCACCCCTCCACTTT
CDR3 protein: CASNTAVGGNSPLHF

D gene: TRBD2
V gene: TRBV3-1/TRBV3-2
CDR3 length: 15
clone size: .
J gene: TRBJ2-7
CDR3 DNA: TGTGCCAGCAGCCAAGCGGCGGGGGGTTACTACGAGCAGTACTTC
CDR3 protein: CASSQAAGGYYEQYF

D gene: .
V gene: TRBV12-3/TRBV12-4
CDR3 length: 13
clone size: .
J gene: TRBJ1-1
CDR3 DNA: TGTGCCAGCAGTTTGGAGGGAGCCACTGAAGCTTTCTTT
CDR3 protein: CASSLEGATEAFF

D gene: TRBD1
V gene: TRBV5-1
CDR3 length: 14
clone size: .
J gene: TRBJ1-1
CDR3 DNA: TGCGCCAGCAGCGGCCGGACAGGGAGCACTGAAGCTTTCTTT
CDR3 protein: CASSGRTGSTEAFF

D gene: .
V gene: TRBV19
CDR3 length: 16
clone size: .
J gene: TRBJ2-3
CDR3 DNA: TGTGCCAGTAGTACCTACTCACAGGGTAGCACAGATACGCAGTATTTT
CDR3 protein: CASSTYSQGSTDTQYF

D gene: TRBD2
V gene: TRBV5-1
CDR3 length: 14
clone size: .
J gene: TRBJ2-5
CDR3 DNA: TGCGCCAGCAGCCGGACTAGTGTAGGGGAGACCCAGTACTTC
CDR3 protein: CASSRTSVGETQYF

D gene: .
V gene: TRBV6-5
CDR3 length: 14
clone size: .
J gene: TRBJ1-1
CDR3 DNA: TGTGCCAGCAGTTACACAGGGTTGAACACTGAAGCTTTCTTT
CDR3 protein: CASSYTGLNTEAFF

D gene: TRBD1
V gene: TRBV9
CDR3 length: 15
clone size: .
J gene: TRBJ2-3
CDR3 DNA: TGTGCCAGCAGCCCAGGGGACAGGGAAACAGATACGCAGTATTTT
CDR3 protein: CASSPGDRETDTQYF